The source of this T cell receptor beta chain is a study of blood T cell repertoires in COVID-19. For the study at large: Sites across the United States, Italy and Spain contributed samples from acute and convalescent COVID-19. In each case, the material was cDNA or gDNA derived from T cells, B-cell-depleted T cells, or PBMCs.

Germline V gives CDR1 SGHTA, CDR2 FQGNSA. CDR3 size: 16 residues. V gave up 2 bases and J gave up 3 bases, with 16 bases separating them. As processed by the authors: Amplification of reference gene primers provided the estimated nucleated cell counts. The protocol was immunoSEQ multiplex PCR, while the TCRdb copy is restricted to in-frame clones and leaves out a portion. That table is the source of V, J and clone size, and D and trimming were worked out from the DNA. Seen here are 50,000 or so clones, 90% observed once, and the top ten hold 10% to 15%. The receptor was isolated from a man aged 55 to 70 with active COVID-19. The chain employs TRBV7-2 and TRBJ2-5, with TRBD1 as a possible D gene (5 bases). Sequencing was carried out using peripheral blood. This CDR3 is CASSLPPLVDKETQYF. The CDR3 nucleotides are TGTGCCAGCAGCTTACCCCCGCTAGTGGACAAAGAGACCCAGTACTTC.